A single sample gave rise to the 20 T cell receptor beta chains below, sequenced in a study of T-cell memory formation after mild COVID-19. In TCRdb, the 5' RACE reads were re-called with MiXCR into one record per CDR3 protein. This table has roughly 370,000 distinct CDR3 sequences, about 16% appearing once. Sequenced input: PBMCs or a T cell subset sorted from them (not recorded which). These receptors were taken from a man in his late teens or twenties who had mild COVID-19 (a few samples of this study predate the infection). Cell type and time point are not known.

The V gene is TRBV24-1, the J gene TRBJ2-2; possible D gene TRBD2, 7 bases. Germline V lookup: CDR1 KGHDR, CDR2 SFDVKD. V was clipped by 9 bases and J by 3 bases, with 13 bases between them. The CDR3 consists of 14 residues. Here the CDR3 reads CATQRGGDTGELFF. The CDR3, as DNA: TGTGCCACCCAAAGAGGGGGGGACACCGGGGAGCTGTTTTTT.

The table lists this clonotype with a few counts. This rearrangement joins TRBV11-2 to TRBJ2-2, with D tentatively TRBD1 (6 bases). The germline V and J ends were trimmed by 2 bases and 4 bases, with 11 bases remaining between them. CDR3 length: 15 amino acids. Looked up from germline, CDR1 is SGHAT and CDR2 is FQNNGV. The CDR3: CASSLYGGSTGELFF. The CDR3 DNA follows: TGTGCCAGCAGCTTATATGGGGGCTCCACCGGGGAGCTGTTTTTT.

This clonotype was seen a few times. The genes are TRBV11-2 and TRBJ2-7; D is ambiguous. Looked up from germline, CDR1 is SGHAT and CDR2 is FQNNGV. Trimming left V 0 bases short and J 1 base short, with 7 bases between. The CDR3 consists of 14 residues. In nucleotides, the CDR3 is TGTGCCAGCAGCTTAGAACCGGGTTCCTACGAGCAGTACGTC. It codes for CASSLEPGSYEQYV.

This clonotype occurred once. This chain connects TRBV3-1 to TRBJ2-4; unclear D gene. Germline CDR1 is LGHDT and CDR2 is YNNKEL (reference sequence). The V end lost 0 bases, the J end lost 9 bases, and 6 bases lay between the germline ends. The CDR3 contains 12 residues. The CDR3 is CASSQESAIQYF. The DNA of the CDR3 is TGTGCCAGCAGCCAAGAAAGCGCCATTCAGTACTTC.

V and J are TRBV7-2 and TRBJ2-7; TRBD1 matches 8 bases. The CDR3 length is 15 residues. Germline values: CDR1 SGHTA, CDR2 FQGNSA. Trimming removed 0 bases from V and 6 bases from J; junction bases left unmatched: 7. In DNA, the CDR3 is TGTGCCAGCAGCTTAGCGCAGCGGACAGGGTTCGAGCAGTACTTC. It codes for CASSLAQRTGFEQYF.

This clonotype has at least ten counts. This rearrangement joins TRBV4-3 to TRBJ2-3; D tentatively reads TRBD1 or TRBD2 (6 bases each). This CDR3 region has 16 residues. The V end lost 4 bases, the J end lost 6 bases, and 20 bases lay between the germline ends. Germline CDR1 and CDR2: LGHNA and YSLEER. The CDR3 DNA reads TGCGCCAGCAGCCTTCAATCCTTGGGGGGCCGGGATACGCAGTATTTT. It yields the protein CASSLQSLGGRDTQYF.

This clonotype came up a few times. V gene TRBV7-9 combines with J gene TRBJ1-3, with D unresolved. This CDR3 region has 14 residues. Germline V gives CDR1 SEHNR, CDR2 FQNEAQ (reference sequence). V was trimmed by 4 bases and J by 0 bases, leaving 7 bases between them. DNA of the CDR3: TGTGCCAGCAGCTCGGCCTTCTCTGGAAACACCATATATTTT. It codes for CASSSAFSGNTIYF.

This clonotype was seen a handful of times. This chain uses TRBV29-1 with TRBJ1-5; D remains ambiguous. CDR1 SQVTM and CDR2 ANQGSEA come from the germline V gene. The CDR3 runs 13 residues. V dropped 4 bases and J dropped 5 bases, with 12 bases sitting between them. The CDR3 loop reads CSVVIRRDQPQHF. The DNA of the CDR3 is TGCAGCGTTGTTATCAGAAGGGATCAGCCCCAGCATTTT.

This clonotype was counted at least ten times. The chain carries TRBV15 and TRBJ2-1, with TRBD2 matching 12 bases. This CDR3 is 18 amino acids long. Germline lookup yields CDR1 LNHNV and CDR2 YYDKDF (reference sequence). The junction had 15 bases not matched to a gene; V was cut back by 5 bases and J by 7 bases. The CDR3 DNA reads TGTGCCACCAGCCCCCGGGCCCCTCTAGCGGGGGGGATTAATGAGCAGTTCTTC. Its protein is CATSPRAPLAGGINEQFF.

This clonotype was observed a handful of times. The V call is TRBV4-3, the J call TRBJ2-7; 7 bases map to TRBD2. The junction had 7 bases not matched to a gene; V was cut back by 4 bases and J by 10 bases. The germline V gene encodes CDR1 LGHNA and CDR2 YSLEER. The CDR3 totals 12 residues. The chain's CDR3 is CASSRLGGVQYF. The CDR3 DNA is TGCGCCAGCAGCCGGCTGGGGGGGGTACAGTACTTC.

The chain has TRBV20-1 and TRBJ2-1, with 12 bases identical to TRBD1. Germline V gives CDR1 DFQATT, CDR2 SNEGSKA (reference sequence). Trimming removed 5 bases from V and 3 bases from J; junction bases left unmatched: 14. This CDR3 has 18 amino acids. The CDR3 sequence: CSAYNPGQGAMGYNEQFF. The CDR3 DNA reads TGCAGTGCTTACAATCCGGGACAGGGGGCGATGGGCTACAATGAGCAGTTCTTC.

Only a few counts were recorded for this clonotype. The chain joins TRBV6-2 or TRBV6-3 to TRBJ2-7, with a possible D match to TRBD1 (5 bases). There are 13 residues in the CDR3. Looked up from germline, CDR1 is MNHEY and CDR2 is SVGEGT. The V and J ends lost 7 bases and 6 bases respectively, with 16 bases between them. CDR3 in amino acids: CASTPHDRSEQYV. Written as DNA, the CDR3 is TGTGCCAGCACCCCCCACGACAGAAGCGAGCAGTACGTC.

The chain combines TRBV7-6 with TRBJ2-1, with TRBD2 matching over 7 bases. V dropped 5 bases and J dropped 10; count of bases not matched to a gene: 14. Germline-derived CDR1 and CDR2 are SGHVS and FNYEAQ. The length of the CDR3 is 15 residues. CDR3: CASSPGTSGVKEQFF. In DNA form, the CDR3 reads TGTGCCAGCAGCCCCGGGACCAGCGGGGTAAAGGAGCAGTTCTTC.

The sample holds many counts of this clonotype. The J gene is TRBJ2-4, the V gene TRBV7-3; D could derive from TRBD1 or TRBD2 (6 bases each). Germline assignment: CDR1 SGHTA and CDR2 FQGTGA. Trimming cost V 7 bases and J 9 bases, with 28 bases left between them. This CDR3 spans 17 amino acids. The CDR3 region has the DNA TGTGCCAGCACCCTAGATTCGGAGGTCGCTGGAGGGGGCATTCAGTACTTC. It translates to CASTLDSEVAGGGIQYF. Filled out from reference TRBV7-3 and TRBJ2-4, the complete variable domain reads GAGVSQTPSNKVTEKGKYVELRCDPISGHTALYWYRQSLGQGPEFLIYFQGTGAADDSGLPNDRFFAVRPEGSVSTLKIQRTERGDSAVYLCASTLDSEVAGGGIQYFGAGTRLSVL.

This clonotype showed up just a few times. The rearrangement links TRBV20-1 to TRBJ2-1; D not certain. The CDR3 length is 17 residues. Germline lookup yields CDR1 DFQATT and CDR2 SNEGSKA (reference sequence). V lost 3 bases and J 0 bases, leaving 18 bases between the germline ends. The CDR3: CSARGREPGRSYNEQFF. The CDR3 DNA is TGCAGTGCTAGGGGAAGGGAACCGGGCCGCTCCTACAATGAGCAGTTCTTC.

The rearrangement uses TRBV5-6 and TRBJ1-5, with 10 bases matching TRBD1. The CDR3 loop spans 16 amino acids. The J segment lost 1 base and the V segment lost 3 bases, leaving 4 bases of the junction unmatched. Germline V gene sequence: CDR1 SGHDT, CDR2 YYEEEE. CDR3 coding DNA: TGTGCCAGCAGCTCTGACAGGGGGCGGAGCAATCAGCCCCAGCATTTT. Translation gives CASSSDRGRSNQPQHF.

CDR3 DNA sequence: TGTGCCAGCAGCGCCAGGGTAGACAATTCACCCCTCCACTTT. This codes for CASSARVDNSPLHF. J is TRBJ1-6 and V is TRBV9, with D tentatively TRBD1 (5 bases). Looked up from germline, CDR1 is SGDLS and CDR2 is YYNGEE. This CDR3 is 14 amino acids long. With 3 bases removed from V and 7 bases from J, the gap between germline ends came to 11 bases.

V usage is TRBV6-5 and J usage is TRBJ2-5, with D possibly being TRBD2 (5 bases). V lost 8 bases, J lost 5 bases, and 18 bases lay in between. CDR1 is MNHEY and CDR2 is SVGAGI in the germline V gene. This CDR3 region has 14 residues. The CDR3 region has the DNA TGTGCCAGCCGAAAAGGGCTAGCTGCTGAGACCCAGTACTTC. Amino acids: CASRKGLAAETQYF.

This clonotype came up many times. The V call is TRBV10-1, the J call TRBJ2-3; 7 bases agree with TRBD1. V trimming: 7 bases; J trimming: 4 bases; junction bases outside the gene matches: 8. This CDR3 is built from 14 residues. Per germline, CDR1 WNHNN and CDR2 SYGVQD (reference sequence). The CDR3 is CASNPNRGADTQYF. CDR3 DNA: TGCGCCAGCAATCCCAACAGGGGCGCAGATACGCAGTATTTT.

A few counts support this clonotype. The chain combines TRBV19 with TRBJ2-6; no clear D gene. Germline CDR1 is LNHDA and CDR2 is SQIVND (reference sequence). The CDR3 is 14 amino acids. With 5 bases removed from V and 1 base from J, the gap between germline ends came to 6 bases. CDR3: CASSHPSGANVLTF. DNA of the CDR3: TGTGCCAGTAGTCACCCGTCTGGGGCCAACGTCCTGACTTTC.